The rows below give T cell receptor beta chains drawn from one sample of a study of cytomegalovirus exposure and HLA in healthy donors. Repertoires were generated with immunoSEQ multiplex PCR, while TCRdb's copy carries only in-frame clones and drops some. The profile shows under 150,000 clones, roughly nine tenths of them singletons. Sequencing was performed on PBMCs. Receptors originate from a man between 18 and 29 years old in good health and CMV-seronegative. CDR3s leave out the opening cysteine and the closing phenylalanine or tryptophan. Fields, in order: CDR3 protein, J gene, V gene, clone size. For some rows the clone size is stated as once, few or many, or as a class when expanded; others skip it.

CDR3aa: ASSLGWGQGERDGYT; j_gene: TRBJ1-2; v_gene: TRBV5-4; abundance: .
CDR3aa: ASSVTSGLLGTGELF; j_gene: TRBJ2-2; v_gene: TRBV6-1; abundance: .
CDR3aa: ATSSTGEGYT; j_gene: TRBJ1-2; v_gene: TRBV15; abundance: .
CDR3aa: ASSLAPAIANAF; j_gene: TRBJ1-1; v_gene: TRBV7-8; abundance: once
CDR3aa: ASSLRGGINEKLF; j_gene: TRBJ1-4; v_gene: TRBV9; abundance: .
CDR3aa: ASNPGTGDNEQF; j_gene: TRBJ2-1; v_gene: TRBV9; abundance: .
CDR3aa: ASSSDRNPGGYT; j_gene: TRBJ1-2; v_gene: TRBV2; abundance: once
CDR3aa: ASSRGENTEAF; j_gene: TRBJ1-1; v_gene: TRBV18; abundance: .
CDR3aa: AWSDSPQNTEAF; j_gene: TRBJ1-1; v_gene: TRBV30; abundance: once
CDR3aa: ASSSRTHGYT; j_gene: TRBJ1-2; v_gene: TRBV7-3; abundance: .
CDR3aa: ASSFVRGSGNEQF; j_gene: TRBJ2-1; v_gene: TRBV5-1; abundance: .
CDR3aa: ASGPLAGGGYTGELF; j_gene: TRBJ2-2; v_gene: TRBV4-1; abundance: .
CDR3aa: ASSFRTSGAEETQY; j_gene: TRBJ2-5; v_gene: TRBV5-1; abundance: .
CDR3aa: ASSLQGSDGYT; j_gene: TRBJ1-2; v_gene: TRBV6-6; abundance: .
CDR3aa: ASSSHQGHQETQY; j_gene: TRBJ2-5; v_gene: TRBV7-2; abundance: .
CDR3aa: ASSVRSHEQY; j_gene: TRBJ2-7; v_gene: TRBV2; abundance: .
CDR3aa: ASSLLGSGGYQETQY; j_gene: TRBJ2-5; v_gene: TRBV11-2; abundance: .
CDR3aa: ASSIGWGPTEAF; j_gene: TRBJ1-1; v_gene: TRBV19; abundance: .
CDR3aa: ASSLGTESEQY; j_gene: TRBJ2-7; v_gene: TRBV5-5; abundance: .
CDR3aa: ASSQSMIAGGTDTQY; j_gene: TRBJ2-3; v_gene: TRBV4-1; abundance: .
CDR3aa: ASSIGLAGTSYEQY; j_gene: TRBJ2-7; v_gene: TRBV5-1; abundance: .
CDR3aa: ASSSSGRPTYNEQF; j_gene: TRBJ2-1; v_gene: TRBV7-2; abundance: .
CDR3aa: ASSPPWLAESHTGELF; j_gene: TRBJ2-2; v_gene: TRBV7-6; abundance: once
CDR3aa: ASSKQDRDYGYT; j_gene: TRBJ1-2; v_gene: TRBV7-9; abundance: .
CDR3aa: ASSLGVGTYEQY; j_gene: TRBJ2-7; v_gene: TRBV5-1; abundance: .
CDR3aa: ASSLSWDYSNQPQH; j_gene: TRBJ1-5; v_gene: TRBV27; abundance: .
CDR3aa: ASSLDRGYTGELF; j_gene: TRBJ2-2; v_gene: TRBV7-8; abundance: .
CDR3aa: ASSPPSGVGNTEAF; j_gene: TRBJ1-1; v_gene: TRBV18; abundance: .
CDR3aa: ASRPHQTSNQPQH; j_gene: TRBJ1-5; v_gene: TRBV6-5; abundance: .
CDR3aa: ASSLVQGIEAF; j_gene: TRBJ1-1; v_gene: TRBV7-2; abundance: .
CDR3aa: ASSPGGGRETQY; j_gene: TRBJ2-5; v_gene: TRBV5-4; abundance: once
CDR3aa: ASSPDGQLNYGYT; j_gene: TRBJ1-2; v_gene: TRBV5-1; abundance: .
CDR3aa: ASSQDYPTVTDTQY; j_gene: TRBJ2-3; v_gene: TRBV4-2; abundance: .
CDR3aa: ASSLGAQGSHRGYT; j_gene: TRBJ1-2; v_gene: TRBV5-1; abundance: few
CDR3aa: ASSQSGGNTGELF; j_gene: TRBJ2-2; v_gene: TRBV4-1; abundance: .
CDR3aa: ASSLPQGAREKLF; j_gene: TRBJ1-4; v_gene: TRBV7-4; abundance: .
CDR3aa: ASKSVSQAGHEQF; j_gene: TRBJ2-1; v_gene: TRBV6-1; abundance: .
CDR3aa: AWSSRQGALQGTQH; j_gene: TRBJ1-5; v_gene: TRBV30; abundance: .
CDR3aa: ASSSTSDSSYNEQF; j_gene: TRBJ2-1; v_gene: TRBV13; abundance: .
CDR3aa: ASSQDLAGGPF; j_gene: TRBJ2-1; v_gene: TRBV4-3; abundance: .
CDR3aa: ASSPQTGTYEQY; j_gene: TRBJ2-7; v_gene: TRBV7-3; abundance: .
CDR3aa: ASSSPFGGHPVAKNIQY; j_gene: TRBJ2-4; v_gene: TRBV7-9; abundance: once
CDR3aa: ASTGYNEQF; j_gene: TRBJ2-1; v_gene: TRBV6-1; abundance: .